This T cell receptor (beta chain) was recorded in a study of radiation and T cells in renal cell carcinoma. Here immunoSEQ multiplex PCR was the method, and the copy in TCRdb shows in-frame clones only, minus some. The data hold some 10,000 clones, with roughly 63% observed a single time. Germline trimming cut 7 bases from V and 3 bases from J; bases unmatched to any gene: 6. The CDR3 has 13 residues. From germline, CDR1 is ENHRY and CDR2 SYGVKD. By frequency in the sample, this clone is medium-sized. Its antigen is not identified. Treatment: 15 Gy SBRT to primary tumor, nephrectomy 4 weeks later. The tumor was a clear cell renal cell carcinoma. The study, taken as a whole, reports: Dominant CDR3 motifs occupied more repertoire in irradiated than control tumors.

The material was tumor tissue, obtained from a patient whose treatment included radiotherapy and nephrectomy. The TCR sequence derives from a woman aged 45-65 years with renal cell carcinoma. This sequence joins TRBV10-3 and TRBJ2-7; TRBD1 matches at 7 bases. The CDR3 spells CAIKRDSSYEQYF. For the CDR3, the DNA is TGTGCCATCAAAAGGGACAGCAGCTACGAGCAGTACTTC.